This T cell receptor beta chain was retrieved from a study of early T cells in non-severe SARS-CoV-2 infection. The table lists this clonotype with many counts. In TCRdb, the 5' RACE reads were re-called with MiXCR into one record per CDR3 protein. The top ten clones hold more than 20% of a sample with tens of thousands of distinct CDR3 sequences, over 7% of them seen once. CDR1 is SQVTM and CDR2 is ANQGSEA in the germline V gene. Between the trimmed V and J ends, which lost 6 bases and 2 bases, there was a span of 19 bases. The CDR3 contains 15 residues. The sample comprised whole blood. The chain links TRBV29-1 to TRBJ1-2; no clear D. This sequence originates from an adult who was a healthcare worker with PCR-confirmed SARS-CoV-2 infection or an uninfected control (not recorded which). Written as DNA, the CDR3 is TGCAGCGTCACCAGACCATCAGGCCAGAACTATGGCTACACCTTC. Residues: CSVTRPSGQNYGYTF.